This is a list of T cell receptor beta chains from one sample in a study of blood T cells in healthy people across ages. TCRdb re-analysed the 5' RACE reads in MiXCR, keeping a single row per CDR3 protein. This repertoire shows roughly 1,000,000 distinct CDR3 sequences, roughly a quarter found once; its top ten account for around 0.75%. These records were also assigned to another study, of T cells of mothers and their children.

The sequenced sample was blood. Receptor source: a girl aged 2 to 9 in good health. Each CDR3 is given with its conserved first and last residue. D genes are given only for firm matches. Clone size appears in some rows only: once, few, many, or a class for an expanded clone.

clone_size: few
cdr3_length: 14
v_call: TRBV27
j_call: TRBJ2-7
d_call: NA
cdr3_nt: TGTGCCAGCAGTTTGATTGACAGGTCCTACGAGCAGTACTTC
cdr3_aa: CASSLIDRSYEQYF

clone_size: NA
cdr3_length: 14
v_call: TRBV27
j_call: TRBJ2-7
d_call: NA
cdr3_nt: TGTGCCAGCAGTTTAAACGCTCTCCTTTACGAGCAGTACTTC
cdr3_aa: CASSLNALLYEQYF

clone_size: few
cdr3_length: 13
v_call: TRBV20-1
j_call: TRBJ2-7
d_call: TRBD1
cdr3_nt: TGCAGTGCCCGGACAGGAATAGCCTACGAGCAGTACTTC
cdr3_aa: CSARTGIAYEQYF

clone_size: NA
cdr3_length: 13
v_call: TRBV3-1
j_call: TRBJ2-1
d_call: NA
cdr3_nt: TGTGCCAGCAGCCAAGGACCAGACTTCGAGCAGTTCTTC
cdr3_aa: CASSQGPDFEQFF

clone_size: few
cdr3_length: 13
v_call: TRBV7-8
j_call: TRBJ1-1
d_call: NA
cdr3_nt: TGTGCCAGCAGCTATACAGGGTCCACTGAAGCTTTCTTT
cdr3_aa: CASSYTGSTEAFF

clone_size: NA
cdr3_length: 16
v_call: TRBV7-8
j_call: TRBJ2-7
d_call: NA
cdr3_nt: TGTGCCAGCAGCACTAGCAGTGGGACCTGGGTCCCCGAGCAGTACTTC
cdr3_aa: CASSTSSGTWVPEQYF

clone_size: NA
cdr3_length: 15
v_call: TRBV19
j_call: TRBJ2-7
d_call: NA
cdr3_nt: TGTGCCAGTAGTCCTCGAGTAGCTGCAACCTACGAGCAGTACTTC
cdr3_aa: CASSPRVAATYEQYF

clone_size: NA
cdr3_length: 15
v_call: TRBV15
j_call: TRBJ2-5
d_call: TRBD2
cdr3_nt: TGTGCCACCAGCAGAGGGCGGGAGTTGCAAGAGACCCAGTACTTC
cdr3_aa: CATSRGRELQETQYF

clone_size: few
cdr3_length: 16
v_call: TRBV7-6
j_call: TRBJ2-6
d_call: NA
cdr3_nt: TGTGCCAGCAGCCCTGTAACAGGGACTGGGGCCAACGTCCTGACTTTC
cdr3_aa: CASSPVTGTGANVLTF

clone_size: NA
cdr3_length: 15
v_call: TRBV29-1
j_call: TRBJ1-2
d_call: TRBD1
cdr3_nt: TGCAGCGTTGCGGGAGCCGGGACAGATTACTATGGCTACACCTTC
cdr3_aa: CSVAGAGTDYYGYTF

clone_size: NA
cdr3_length: 15
v_call: TRBV7-2
j_call: TRBJ2-7
d_call: NA
cdr3_nt: TGTGCCAGCACCAAAGGGGGCGGGAGCTCCTACGAGCAGTACTTC
cdr3_aa: CASTKGGGSSYEQYF